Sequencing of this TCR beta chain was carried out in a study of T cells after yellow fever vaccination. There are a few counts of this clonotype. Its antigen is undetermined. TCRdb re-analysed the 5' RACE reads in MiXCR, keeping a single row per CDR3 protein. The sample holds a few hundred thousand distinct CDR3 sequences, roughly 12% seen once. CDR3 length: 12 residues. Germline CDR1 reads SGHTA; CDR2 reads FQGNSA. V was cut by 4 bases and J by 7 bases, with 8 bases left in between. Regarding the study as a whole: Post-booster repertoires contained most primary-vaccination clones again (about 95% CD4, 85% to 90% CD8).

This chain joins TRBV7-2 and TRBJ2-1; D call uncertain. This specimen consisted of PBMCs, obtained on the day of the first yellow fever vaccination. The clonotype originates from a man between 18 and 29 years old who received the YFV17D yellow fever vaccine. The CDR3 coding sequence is TGTGCCAGCAGCTCGACCCGTAATGAGCAGTTCTTC. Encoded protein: CASSSTRNEQFF.